This T cell receptor beta chain was sequenced in a study of a mutant IDH1 vaccine in newly diagnosed glioma. Overall study: Eight vaccinations went to patients in weeks 1, 3, 5, 7, 11, 15, 19, 23.

The V gene lost 2 bases and the J gene lost 3 bases, with 1 base spanning the gap. Per the germline V gene, CDR1 is SGHRS and CDR2 is YFSETQ. There are 11 residues in the CDR3. Stated time point: week 11, during vaccination. Topical imiquimod accompanied each vaccine dose, which consisted of 300 ug of mutant IDH1 20-mer peptide. The table came from immunoSEQ multiplex PCR; TCRdb's copy has only in-frame clones and leaves some out. In the table there are 38,000 or so clones, about 80% of which are singletons. Regarding the study as a whole: Pseudoprogression apparently lacked any relation to changes in top peripheral T cell clonotypes.

This clone was detected only once. Its antigen is as yet unknown. The sequenced sample was peripheral blood mononuclear cells (PBMCs), obtained from a glioma patient whose treatment included an IDH1 peptide vaccine. The gene calls are TRBV5-1 and TRBJ2-3; no firm D call. This clonotype originated in a woman aged 25-40 years with glioma. Some clones in this sample may be carry-over from other donors' samples. The CDR3 loop is CASSLTDTQYF. CDR3 bases: TGCGCCAGCAGCTTAACAGATACGCAGTATTTT.